The present T cell receptor beta chain was sequenced within a study of radiation and T cells in renal cell carcinoma. Assay used: immunoSEQ multiplex PCR; TCRdb lists only in-frame clones, some missing. The sample gives 150,000 or so clones, 88% of which show up once; 3.5% to 5% is in the top ten. V was trimmed by 2 bases and J by 7 bases, leaving 15 bases between them. This CDR3 is built from 14 residues. Germline values: CDR1 SGHNT, CDR2 YYREEE (reference sequence). To note about this clone: Its antigen is unidentified.

As for time point: baseline pretreatment blood. Described treatment: 15 Gy SBRT to primary tumor, nephrectomy 4 weeks later. Overall study results and limits: From baseline, blood top tumor clonotypes peaked at 2 weeks post-radiation.

The source is a woman in her 70s with renal cell carcinoma. The sequenced sample was blood, obtained from a patient whose treatment included radiotherapy and nephrectomy. The rearrangement links TRBV5-4 to TRBJ1-2; D is possibly TRBD1 (6 bases). In DNA form, the CDR3 reads TGTGCCAGCAGCTTACCCTCAGGGGTAGGTGGCTACACCTTC. Translating gives CASSLPSGVGGYTF.